One sample yielded the 24 T cell receptor beta chains listed below, sequenced in a study of blood T cell repertoires in COVID-19. Only in-frame clones appear in the TCRdb table, and some are missing; sequencing was by immunoSEQ multiplex PCR. The table records about 340,000 clones, 65% to 90% of them present only once. Sequenced input: peripheral blood. The origin of the receptors is an older woman with COVID-19, enrolled during active disease.

The rearrangement uses TRBV13 and TRBJ1-5; no reliable D call. V was trimmed by 5 bases and J by 5 bases, leaving 13 bases between them. Germline V gene data show CDR1 as PRHDT and CDR2 as FYEKMQ (reference sequence). This CDR3 is built from 14 residues. The CDR3 protein is CASSPARGDQPQHF. Written as DNA, the CDR3 is TGTGCCAGCAGCCCAGCCAGAGGTGATCAGCCCCAGCATTTT.

The chain has TRBV7-3 and TRBJ1-2; 9 bases map to TRBD1. The CDR3 is 18 residues long. Germline V lookup: CDR1 SGHTA, CDR2 FQGTGA. The trim removed 0 bases at V and 5 bases at J, leaving 13 bases unmatched. The chain's CDR3 is CASSLTLGEDRGRYGYTF. CDR3 bases: TGTGCCAGCAGCTTAACCCTCGGGGAGGACAGGGGAAGGTATGGCTACACCTTC.

The genes are TRBV18 and TRBJ1-5, with D unclear. CDR1 KGHSH and CDR2 LQKENI come from the germline V gene. V gave up 0 bases and J gave up 0 bases, with 12 bases separating them. The CDR3 consists of 17 residues. The chain's CDR3 is CASSPPGADFSNQPQHF. CDR3 DNA sequence: TGTGCCAGCTCACCACCGGGAGCAGACTTTAGCAATCAGCCCCAGCATTTT.

The chain links TRBV5-1 to TRBJ2-7; a possible D gene is TRBD2 (5 bases). CDR1 SGHRS and CDR2 YFSETQ come from the germline V gene. This CDR3 has 14 residues. V was shortened by 5 bases and J by 3 bases, with 15 bases between the two germline ends. The CDR3 DNA is TGCGCCAGCAGAGACCCGGGGATTAGCTACGAGCAGTACTTC. Encoded protein: CASRDPGISYEQYF.

This CDR3 is CASSPGTSGVGDTQYF. For the CDR3, the DNA is TGTGCCAGTAGTCCCGGGACTAGCGGGGTTGGAGATACGCAGTATTTT. The rearrangement joins TRBV19 to TRBJ2-3, with 13 bases identical to TRBD2. V gave up 5 bases and J gave up 5 bases; unmatched junction bases: 7. CDR3 length: 16 residues. CDR1 is LNHDA, CDR2 SQIVND, per germline (reference sequence).

J is TRBJ1-2 and V is TRBV20-1; a weak D match, TRBD1 (5 bases). This CDR3 is 12 amino acids long. Germline V gene sequence: CDR1 DFQATT, CDR2 SNEGSKA (reference sequence). V was clipped by 3 bases and J by 4 bases, with 9 bases between them. This CDR3 is CSASTRVYGYTF. The CDR3 DNA is TGCAGTGCTAGTACCAGGGTCTATGGCTACACCTTC.

The chain carries TRBV18 and TRBJ1-5; D not resolved. V dropped 3 bases and J dropped 0 bases, with 9 bases sitting between them. Germline V gene sequence: CDR1 KGHSH, CDR2 LQKENI. The CDR3 runs to 15 residues. CDR3 amino acids: CASSPYVYSNQPQHF. For the CDR3, the DNA is TGTGCCAGCTCACCCTACGTCTATAGCAATCAGCCCCAGCATTTT. Variable domain in full (rest from reference TRBV18 and TRBJ1-5): NAGVMQNPRHLVRRRGQEARLRCSPMKGHSHVYWYRQLPEEGLKFMVYLQKENIIDESGMPKERFSAEFPKEGPSILRIQQVVRGDSAAYFCASSPYVYSNQPQHFGDGTRLSIL.

The J gene is TRBJ2-7, the V gene TRBV11-3, with D possibly matching TRBD2 (6 bases). CDR1 and CDR2 from the germline V gene are SGHNT and YENEEA. V lost 2 bases to trimming and J lost 2 bases, with 13 bases between them. The CDR3 is made up of 15 amino acids. CDR3 loop: CASSLPGGLAYEQYF. DNA of the CDR3: TGTGCCAGCAGCTTACCCGGGGGTCTCGCCTACGAGCAGTACTTC. Full variable domain (outside the CDR3, taken from reference TRBV11-3 and TRBJ2-7): EAGVVQSPRYKIIEKKQPVAFWCNPISGHNTLYWYLQNLGQGPELLIRYENEEAVDDSQLPKDRFSAERLKGVDSTLKIQPAELGDSAVYLCASSLPGGLAYEQYFGPGTRLTVT.

The rearrangement joins TRBV9 to TRBJ2-2, with 8 bases lining up with TRBD2. Trimming took 4 bases from V and 8 from J; bases not matched to a gene: 10. CDR1 SGDLS and CDR2 YYNGEE come from the germline V gene. The CDR3 spans 15 residues. Here the CDR3 reads CASSPIKRGTGELFF. DNA for the CDR3: TGTGCCAGCAGCCCCATTAAGCGGGGGACGGGGGAGCTGTTTTTT.

This chain links TRBV6-5 with TRBJ1-2; D is perhaps TRBD1 (6 bases). V was clipped by 6 bases and J by 5 bases, with 16 bases between them. CDR3 length: 14 amino acids. Germline CDR1 MNHEY, CDR2 SVGAGI. CDR3 sequence: CASSPRDTLYGYTF. CDR3 DNA: TGTGCCAGCAGCCCCAGGGACACCCTTTATGGCTACACCTTC.

The CDR3 bases are TGTGCCAGTAGTAGCGGGGCGAGCTCCTACAATGAGCAGTTCTTC. Translated: CASSSGASSYNEQFF. The genes are TRBV19 and TRBJ2-1, with TRBD2 as a possible D gene (6 bases). The V gene lost 4 bases and the J gene lost 0 bases, with 10 bases spanning the gap. There are 15 residues in the CDR3. The germline CDR1 and CDR2 sequences are LNHDA and SQIVND (reference sequence). Full variable domain (missing parts from reference TRBV19 and TRBJ2-1): DGGITQSPKYLFRKEGQNVTLSCEQNLNHDAMYWYRQDPGQGLRLIYYSQIVNDFQKGDIAEGYSVSREKKESFPLTVTSAQKNPTAFYLCASSSGASSYNEQFFGPGTRLTVL.

This clone is a singleton in its sample. The rearrangement links TRBV18 to TRBJ1-1; D call uncertain. Germline V gives CDR1 KGHSH, CDR2 LQKENI. V lost 2 bases and J 0 bases, leaving 7 bases between the germline ends. The CDR3 is made up of 14 amino acids. The CDR3 DNA reads TGTGCCAGCTCACCAGAGGCGATGAACACTGAAGCTTTCTTT. It yields the protein CASSPEAMNTEAFF.

The chain uses TRBV9 and TRBJ2-7, with a possible D match to TRBD1 (6 bases). Germline loops: CDR1 SGDLS, CDR2 YYNGEE. The CDR3 loop spans 15 amino acids. Trimming left V 4 bases short and J 2 bases short, with 16 bases between. This CDR3 reads CASSPRAGVTYEQYF. The CDR3 bases are TGTGCCAGCAGCCCCCGGGCAGGGGTTACCTACGAGCAGTACTTC.

This clone has just a few counts. The chain carries TRBV7-9 and TRBJ2-7; 9 nucleotides match TRBD1. The CDR3 is 16 residues long. The V gene end was trimmed by 5 bases and the J gene end by 9 bases; junction bases not matched to a gene: 17. Per germline, CDR1 SEHNR and CDR2 FQNEAQ (reference sequence). CDR3: CASSPNKGQGPRGQYF. The CDR3 DNA reads TGTGCCAGCAGCCCGAATAAGGGACAGGGTCCCCGTGGGCAGTACTTC.

The chain recombines TRBV6-4 with TRBJ2-1; perhaps TRBD2 as D (7 bases). V was pared by 4 bases and J by 15 bases, with 22 bases between. Germline assignment: CDR1 MRHNA and CDR2 SNTAGT. CDR3 size: 14 residues. The CDR3 coding sequence is TGTGCCAGCAGTGGAGGATTATGGGAGGGGGGTCTGTTCTTC. It codes for CASSGGLWEGGLFF.

This chain connects TRBV5-5 to TRBJ2-7; TRBD1 matches at 7 bases. Germline V gene sequence: CDR1 SGHKS, CDR2 YYEKEE (reference sequence). Trimming took 4 bases from V and 0 from J; bases not matched to a gene: 10. CDR3 length equals 16 residues. CDR3 in DNA: TGTGCCAGCAGCCATCGACAGGGAACTACCTCCTACGAGCAGTACTTC. This translates into CASSHRQGTTSYEQYF.

The CDR3 is CASSQGEGGHPEAFF. CDR3 DNA: TGTGCCAGCAGCCAAGGAGAAGGTGGACACCCTGAAGCTTTCTTT. The gene calls are TRBV14 and TRBJ1-1; D is perhaps TRBD1 (5 bases). Germline CDR1 SGHDN, CDR2 FVKESK. V was pared by 1 base and J by 6 bases, with 15 bases between. The CDR3 covers 15 residues.

This clone came up once. V usage is TRBV30 and J usage is TRBJ2-1; possible D gene TRBD1, 6 bases. From germline, CDR1 is GTSNPN and CDR2 SVGIG (reference sequence). The CDR3 totals 16 residues. The ends were cut back, 3 bases at V and 1 base at J, with 16 bases in the middle. The CDR3 nucleotides read TGTGCCTGGAGACCAACAGGGTGGAGGTCCTACAATGAGCAGTTCTTC. Translating gives CAWRPTGWRSYNEQFF.

This chain links TRBV21-1 with TRBJ2-2; TRBD1, the D gene given by the table, was not confirmed from the DNA. TRBV21-1 is deemed a pseudogene. CDR3 size: 19 residues. The CDR3 DNA sequence: TGTGCCAGCAGCCCAAGCTGGACAGGCAGATACGCGAACACCGGGGAGCTGTTTTTT. It is translated as CASSPSWTGRYANTGELFF.

V is TRBV7-9 and J is TRBJ2-3; a possible D gene is TRBD1 (6 bases). The CDR3 spans 14 residues. Germline V gene lookup returns CDR1 SEHNR and CDR2 FQNEAQ (reference sequence). Between the trimmed V and J ends, which lost 1 base and 1 base, there was a span of 6 bases. The CDR3 DNA sequence: TGTGCCAGCAGCTTAGGACAGGGCACAGATACGCAGTATTTT. The encoded protein is CASSLGQGTDTQYF.

The chain recombines TRBV18 with TRBJ2-1; 9 nucleotides agree with TRBD1. Germline V CDR1 and CDR2: KGHSH, LQKENI. The CDR3 extends over 16 amino acids. The ends lost 3 bases at V and 2 bases at J; junction bases unmatched: 5. CDR3 in DNA: TGTGCCAGCTCACCCTTGGACAGGGGCCCCTACAATGAGCAGTTCTTC. It yields the protein CASSPLDRGPYNEQFF.

This sequence joins TRBV7-3 and TRBJ2-2, with D perhaps TRBD1 (5 bases). In germline, CDR1 is SGHTA, CDR2 FQGTGA. The CDR3 consists of 14 residues. V lost 5 bases and J lost 4, with 11 bases in between. In DNA form, the CDR3 reads TGTGCCAGCAGCGCCCGACAGCCCACCGGGGAGCTGTTTTTT. This codes for CASSARQPTGELFF.

The V gene is TRBV18, the J gene TRBJ2-3, with unresolved D. Germline loops: CDR1 KGHSH, CDR2 LQKENI. V was cut by 6 bases and J by 1 base, with 29 bases left in between. This CDR3 spans 20 amino acids. CDR3 loop: CASSPAECRKNLACTDTQYF. The CDR3 DNA sequence: TGTGCCAGCTCCCCCGCCGAGTGTCGTAAAAACCTTGCTTGCACAGATACGCAGTATTTT.

V gene TRBV9 combines with J gene TRBJ2-3, with TRBD2 identical over 10 bases. Germline CDR1 and CDR2: SGDLS and YYNGEE. This CDR3 comprises 16 residues. V shed 0 bases and J 5 bases; nucleotides not matched to a gene: 6. CDR3 protein: CASSVVSSGGGDTQYF. The CDR3, as DNA: TGTGCCAGCAGCGTAGTGTCTAGCGGGGGTGGAGATACGCAGTATTTT.